A single sample gave rise to the 13 T cell receptor beta chains below, sequenced in a study of shared clonotypes between healthy human individuals. TCRdb's table, derived via immunoSEQ multiplex PCR, lists solely in-frame clones and lacks some. The sample contains 750,000 to 1,000,000 clones, about 91% of which appear only once. Naivety among CD8 cells was defined by CD45RO negativity and positive CCR7 selection, thereby excluding terminally differentiated effector memory CD45RA+ cells. The sample was naive CD8+ T cells sorted from blood. These TCRs come from a man in his thirties or forties in good health.

Comment on this clone: Additional DNA sequences in this sample encode the identical CDR3. The chain carries TRBV9 and TRBJ2-5, with a tentative D call TRBD2 (5 bases). Trimming removed 2 bases from V and 2 bases from J, with 7 bases in between. The CDR3 is made up of 13 amino acids. CDR1 SGDLS and CDR2 YYNGEE come from the germline V gene. CDR3 bases: TGTGCCAGCAGCGTCGGCGGGCAAGAGACCCAGTACTTC. Translated, it gives CASSVGGQETQYF. Looking up the rest from reference TRBV9 and TRBJ2-5 gives the full variable domain: DSGVTQTPKHLITATGQRVTLRCSPRSGDLSVYWYQQSLDQGLQFLIQYYNGEERAKGNILERFSAQQFPDLHSELNLSSLELGDSALYFCASSVGGQETQYFGPGTRLLVL.

The genes are TRBV10-2 and TRBJ2-5; no reliable D call. Trimming stripped 4 bases from V and 5 bases from J, with 11 bases between. The CDR3 is 13 amino acids. CDR1 WSHSY and CDR2 SAAADI come from the germline V gene. The CDR3 sequence: CASSAVAWETQYF. The DNA of the CDR3 is TGCGCCAGCAGTGCGGTTGCTTGGGAGACCCAGTACTTC.

The gene calls are TRBV28 and TRBJ2-3; TRBD2 matches at 8 bases. Per germline, CDR1 MDHEN and CDR2 SYDVKM. J gave up 4 bases and V 5 bases, and 8 bases lay outside the gene matches. There are 15 residues in the CDR3. CDR3 DNA: TGTGCCAGCAGTCCCGGGACTAGTGGTGCAGATACGCAGTATTTT. This encodes CASSPGTSGADTQYF.

The chain couples TRBV20-1 to TRBJ1-1; D not resolved. CDR1 and CDR2 (germline): DFQATT, SNEGSKA (reference sequence). There are 11 residues in the CDR3. CDR3 sequence reads: CSLRTNTEAFF. CDR3 in DNA: TGCAGCCTCAGGACCAACACTGAAGCTTTCTTT.

The V and J genes are TRBV7-8 and TRBJ2-7; D possibly matches TRBD1 or TRBD2 (6 bases each). There are 17 residues in the CDR3. Trimming removed 4 bases at V and 9 bases at J, with 28 bases between. Looked up from germline, CDR1 is SGHVS and CDR2 is FQNEAQ. The CDR3 DNA sequence: TGTGCCAGCAGCTCGGCAGGGGTGGAGGGCCGTCTAGGGGTGCAGTACTTC. It translates to CASSSAGVEGRLGVQYF.

This chain uses TRBV20-1 with TRBJ1-2; no reliable D call. V was pared by 6 bases and J by 8 bases, with 13 bases between. This CDR3 is 11 amino acids long. Germline V gene lookup returns CDR1 DFQATT and CDR2 SNEGSKA (reference sequence). The CDR3 sequence is CSADTDAGYTF. The CDR3 region has the DNA TGCAGTGCCGATACCGACGCGGGCTACACCTTC.

The chain combines TRBV11-2 with TRBJ1-1; 11 bases align to TRBD1. CDR3 length: 15 residues. The germline gives CDR1 SGHAT, CDR2 FQNNGV. The V segment lost 5 bases and the J segment 2 bases; nucleotides outside the gene matches: 4. The DNA of the CDR3 is TGTGCCAGCAGCCGGGGGACAGGGGGTAACACTGAAGCTTTCTTT. It specifies CASSRGTGGNTEAFF.

The chain's CDR3 is CSVVLGSGGPYEQYF. CDR3 DNA sequence: TGCAGCGTTGTATTGGGGAGCGGGGGCCCCTACGAGCAGTACTTC. The chain combines TRBV29-1 with TRBJ2-7; 8 nucleotides align to TRBD2. Germline V gene data show CDR1 as SQVTM and CDR2 as ANQGSEA. Trimming at V came to 4 bases and at J to 2 bases, leaving 10 bases not matched to a gene. The CDR3 covers 15 residues.

The rearrangement joins TRBV25-1 to TRBJ2-5; tentative D call: TRBD2 (5 bases). The V end lost 4 bases, the J end lost 2 bases, and 11 bases lay between the germline ends. Per the germline V gene, CDR1 is MGHDK and CDR2 is SYGVNS. The CDR3 consists of 14 residues. This CDR3 reads CASSAEGPQETQYF. CDR3 DNA: TGTGCCAGCAGTGCCGAGGGTCCTCAAGAGACCCAGTACTTC. Using reference TRBV25-1 and TRBJ2-5 for the parts outside the CDR3, the full variable domain is EADIYQTPRYLVIGTGKKITLECSQTMGHDKMYWYQQDPGMELHLIHYSYGVNSTEKGDLSSESTVSRIRTEHFPLTLESARPSHTSQYLCASSAEGPQETQYFGPGTRLLVL.

Points on this clone: The germline gene is not matched at one end of the junction; a read error may be the cause. J is TRBJ1-2 and V is TRBV29-1; maybe TRBD1 (6 bases). Germline CDR1 is SQVTM and CDR2 is ANQGSEA. The CDR3 contains 14 residues. CDR3 nucleotides: TGCAGCGTCGAAGGGACACCGACATCTTATGGCTACACCTTC. Translating it yields CSVEGTPTSYGYTF.

This sequence joins TRBV27 and TRBJ2-1; 12 positions match TRBD1. This CDR3 is built from 14 residues. V lost 4 bases and J lost 9; bases outside the gene matches: 4. Looked up from germline, CDR1 is MNHEY and CDR2 is SMNVEV (reference sequence). CDR3 sequence reads: CASSSGQGAIEQFF. The CDR3 bases are TGTGCCAGCAGTTCGGGACAGGGGGCAATTGAGCAGTTCTTC.

This clone was observed a handful of times. The chain recombines TRBV10-2 with TRBJ2-7; D is unresolved. Germline CDR1 and CDR2: WSHSY and SAAADI. Trimming took 2 bases from V and 3 from J, leaving 2 bases between them. CDR3 length: 11 amino acids. The CDR3 is CASSEVYEQYF. CDR3 nucleotides: TGCGCCAGCAGTGAGGTCTACGAGCAGTACTTC.

Here the CDR3 reads CASSRILAGVNPDNEQFF. The CDR3 nucleotides are TGTGCCAGCAGCCGTATTCTAGCGGGAGTTAATCCCGACAATGAGCAGTTCTTC. The chain carries TRBV28 and TRBJ2-1, with TRBD2 identical over 10 bases. CDR3 size: 18 residues. The germline CDR1 and CDR2 sequences are MDHEN and SYDVKM. Trimming at V came to 6 bases and at J to 5 bases, leaving 16 bases not matched to a gene.